These T cell receptor beta chains were read from a single sample in a study of identical twins. TCRdb re-called the 5' RACE reads through MiXCR, storing one row per CDR3 protein. The sample carries about 700,000 distinct CDR3 sequences, over 8.5% recorded once. The same data also contributed to another study, on yellow fever vaccine responses in identical twins.

Sample: PBMCs. The receptors were sampled from a woman aged 18-29 years in good health. Each CDR3 is given with its conserved first and last residue. D genes are given only for firm matches. Clone size, where shown, is once, few, many, or a class for clones that have expanded.

D: NA
size: few
J: TRBJ2-7
V: TRBV20-1
CDR3: CSAPAGASYEQYF
DNA: TGCAGTGCCCCGGCAGGGGCCTCCTACGAGCAGTACTTC

D: TRBD2
size: NA
J: TRBJ2-2
V: TRBV4-1
CDR3: CASSQDSGGAGELFF
DNA: TGCGCCAGCAGCCAAGATAGTGGGGGGGCCGGGGAGCTGTTTTTT

D: NA
size: NA
J: TRBJ2-3
V: TRBV9
CDR3: CASSEHSTSSTDTQYF
DNA: TGTGCCAGCAGCGAACACAGCACCTCTAGCACAGATACGCAGTATTTT

D: TRBD2
size: few
J: TRBJ2-7
V: TRBV12-3/TRBV12-4
CDR3: CASSSPGTRLYEQYF
DNA: TGTGCCAGCAGTAGCCCCGGGACTAGGCTCTACGAGCAGTACTTC

D: NA
size: NA
J: TRBJ2-5
V: TRBV12-3/TRBV12-4
CDR3: CASCRGGETQYF
DNA: TGTGCCAGCTGCAGGGGTGGAGAGACCCAGTACTTC

D: NA
size: few
J: TRBJ2-3
V: TRBV2
CDR3: CAFTREYTDTQYF
DNA: TGTGCCTTCACCCGGGAGTACACAGATACGCAGTATTTT

D: NA
size: few
J: TRBJ1-5
V: TRBV5-1
CDR3: CASSLDGGTASNQPQHF
DNA: TGCGCCAGCAGCTTGGACGGTGGAACGGCTAGCAATCAGCCCCAGCATTTT

D: TRBD2
size: few
J: TRBJ2-3
V: TRBV10-3
CDR3: CAIRHSGRLTTDTQYF
DNA: TGTGCCATCAGACATAGCGGGAGACTAACCACAGATACGCAGTATTTT

D: TRBD1
size: few
J: TRBJ2-3
V: TRBV18
CDR3: CASSPPRQGPDTQYF
DNA: TGTGCCAGCTCACCACCGAGACAGGGGCCAGATACGCAGTATTTT

D: NA
size: few
J: TRBJ2-2
V: TRBV10-3
CDR3: CAIKRGGPANTGELFF
DNA: TGTGCCATCAAGAGGGGGGGGCCTGCGAACACCGGGGAGCTGTTTTTT

D: NA
size: many
J: TRBJ1-6
V: TRBV4-2
CDR3: CASSQDEGGNSPLHF
DNA: TGTGCCAGCAGCCAAGATGAAGGAGGTAATTCACCCCTCCACTTT

D: NA
size: few
J: TRBJ2-7
V: TRBV3-1
CDR3: CASSSSFAQYF
DNA: TGTGCCAGCAGCTCCTCCTTTGCGCAGTACTTC

D: TRBD1
size: NA
J: TRBJ2-7
V: TRBV7-9
CDR3: CASSSTRDRVYEQYF
DNA: TGTGCCAGCAGCTCCACCCGGGACAGGGTCTACGAGCAGTACTTC

D: TRBD2
size: few
J: TRBJ2-5
V: TRBV4-3
CDR3: CASSQDATSGEETQYF
DNA: TGCGCCAGCAGCCAAGACGCGACTAGCGGGGAAGAGACCCAGTACTTC

D: TRBD1
size: NA
J: TRBJ2-7
V: TRBV29-1
CDR3: CSVEVGSDRGIYEQYF
DNA: TGCAGCGTTGAAGTAGGGTCGGACAGGGGAATCTACGAGCAGTACTTC

D: NA
size: NA
J: TRBJ2-7
V: TRBV6-2/TRBV6-3
CDR3: CASSLSSWGSGLFYYEQYF
DNA: TGTGCCAGCAGTTTATCCTCTTGGGGGAGCGGGCTGTTCTACTACGAGCAGTACTTC

D: TRBD2
size: NA
J: TRBJ2-1
V: TRBV2
CDR3: CTSRTGTSGGTSYNEQFF
DNA: TGTACCAGCAGAACCGGGACTAGCGGGGGGACCTCCTACAATGAGCAGTTCTTC

D: NA
size: NA
J: TRBJ2-3
V: TRBV5-6
CDR3: CASVGQPTDTQYF
DNA: TGTGCCAGCGTAGGACAGCCAACAGATACGCAGTATTTT

D: NA
size: many
J: TRBJ2-3
V: TRBV6-5
CDR3: CASRKVHTQYF
DNA: TGTGCCAGCAGGAAGGTGCATACGCAGTATTTT

D: NA
size: many
J: TRBJ2-5
V: TRBV5-1
CDR3: CASSPDRQETQYF
DNA: TGCGCCAGCAGCCCCGACAGGCAAGAGACCCAGTACTTC

D: TRBD1
size: many
J: TRBJ1-4
V: TRBV5-1
CDR3: CASSFGTGQTSTNEKLFF
DNA: TGCGCCAGCAGCTTCGGGACAGGTCAAACATCAACTAATGAAAAACTGTTTTTT

D: NA
size: few
J: TRBJ2-7
V: TRBV29-1
CDR3: CSVSLGQDEQYF
DNA: TGCAGCGTTTCCTTGGGGCAGGACGAGCAGTACTTC

D: TRBD2
size: few
J: TRBJ2-7
V: TRBV20-1
CDR3: CSAPTSGRSEQYF
DNA: TGCAGTGCCCCCACTAGCGGGAGGTCCGAGCAGTACTTC

D: TRBD1
size: NA
J: TRBJ2-1
V: TRBV7-2
CDR3: CASSLMTGSIGEQFF
DNA: TGTGCCAGCAGCTTGATGACAGGGTCCATCGGTGAGCAGTTCTTC

D: TRBD1
size: few
J: TRBJ2-7
V: TRBV7-9
CDR3: CASSPAGRGEQYF
DNA: TGTGCCAGCAGCCCCGCCGGCAGGGGGGAGCAGTACTTC

D: TRBD2
size: NA
J: TRBJ2-7
V: TRBV15
CDR3: CATTDTALGLAGVPHEQYF
DNA: TGTGCCACCACGGACACGGCCTTGGGGCTAGCGGGAGTCCCCCACGAGCAGTACTTC

D: TRBD2
size: many
J: TRBJ2-7
V: TRBV6-5
CDR3: CASSYRAGGPHEQYF
DNA: TGTGCCAGCAGTTACCGGGCGGGAGGGCCCCACGAGCAGTACTTC

D: NA
size: many
J: TRBJ2-7
V: TRBV4-2
CDR3: CASSTGTQLYEQYF
DNA: TGTGCCAGCAGCACAGGTACTCAACTTTACGAGCAGTACTTC

D: TRBD2
size: few
J: TRBJ2-1
V: TRBV28
CDR3: CASRRLTSGVPREQFF
DNA: TGTGCCAGCAGACGTCTGACTAGCGGGGTGCCCCGGGAGCAGTTCTTC

D: NA
size: NA
J: TRBJ2-5
V: TRBV5-4
CDR3: CASSSGTMEETQYF
DNA: TGTGCCAGCAGCTCCGGGACAATGGAAGAGACCCAGTACTTC

D: NA
size: few
J: TRBJ2-6
V: TRBV24-1
CDR3: CATAESGANVLTF
DNA: TGTGCCACGGCCGAGTCTGGGGCCAACGTCCTGACTTTC